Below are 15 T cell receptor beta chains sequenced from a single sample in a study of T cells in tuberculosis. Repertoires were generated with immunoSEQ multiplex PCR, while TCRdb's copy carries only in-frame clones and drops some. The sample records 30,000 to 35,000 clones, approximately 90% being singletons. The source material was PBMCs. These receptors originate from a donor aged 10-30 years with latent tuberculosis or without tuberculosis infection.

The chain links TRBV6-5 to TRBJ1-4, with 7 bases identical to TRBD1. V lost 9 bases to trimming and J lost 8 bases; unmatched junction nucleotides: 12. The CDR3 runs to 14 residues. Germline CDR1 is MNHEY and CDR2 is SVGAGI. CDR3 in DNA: TGTGCCAGTTACTCGGAGGGGGCGAGAGAAAAACTGTTTTTT. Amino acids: CASYSEGAREKLFF.

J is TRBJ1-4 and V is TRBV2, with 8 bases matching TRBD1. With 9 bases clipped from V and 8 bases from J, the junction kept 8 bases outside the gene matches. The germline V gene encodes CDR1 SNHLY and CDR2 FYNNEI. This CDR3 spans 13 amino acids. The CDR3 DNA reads TGTGCCAGTCATGACAGGGGCCAAGAAAAACTGTTTTTT. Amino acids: CASHDRGQEKLFF.

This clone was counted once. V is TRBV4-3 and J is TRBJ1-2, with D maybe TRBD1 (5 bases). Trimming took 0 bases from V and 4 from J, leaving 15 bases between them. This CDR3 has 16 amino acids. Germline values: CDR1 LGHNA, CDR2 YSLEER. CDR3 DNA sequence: TGCGCCAGCAGCCAAGAAGGTCGGGGGATTATCTATGGCTACACCTTC. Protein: CASSQEGRGIIYGYTF.

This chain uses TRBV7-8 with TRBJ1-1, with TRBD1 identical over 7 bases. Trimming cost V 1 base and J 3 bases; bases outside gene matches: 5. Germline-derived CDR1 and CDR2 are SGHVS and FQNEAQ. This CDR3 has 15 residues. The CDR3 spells CASSLGGQADTEAFF. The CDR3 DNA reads TGTGCCAGCAGCTTAGGCGGACAGGCTGACACTGAAGCTTTCTTT.

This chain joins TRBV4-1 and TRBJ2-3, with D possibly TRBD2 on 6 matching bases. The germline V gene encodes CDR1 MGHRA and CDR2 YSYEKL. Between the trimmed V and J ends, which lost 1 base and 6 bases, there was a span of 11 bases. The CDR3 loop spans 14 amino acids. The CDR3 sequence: CASSQGEARDTQYF. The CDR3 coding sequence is TGCGCCAGCAGCCAAGGGGAGGCACGGGATACGCAGTATTTT.

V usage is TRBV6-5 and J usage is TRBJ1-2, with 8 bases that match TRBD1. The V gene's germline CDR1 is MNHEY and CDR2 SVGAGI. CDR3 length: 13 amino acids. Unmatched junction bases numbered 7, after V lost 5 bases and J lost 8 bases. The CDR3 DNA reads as TGTGCCAGCAGTCGGACAGGGTTCTGGGGCTACACCTTC. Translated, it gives CASSRTGFWGYTF.

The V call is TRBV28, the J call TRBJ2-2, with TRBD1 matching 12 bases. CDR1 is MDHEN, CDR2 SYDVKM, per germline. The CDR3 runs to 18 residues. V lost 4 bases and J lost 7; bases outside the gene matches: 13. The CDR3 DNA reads TGTGCCAGCAGTTCGCTCCCCCCGGGACAGGGGGCTTTCGGGGAGCTGTTTTTT. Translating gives CASSSLPPGQGAFGELFF.

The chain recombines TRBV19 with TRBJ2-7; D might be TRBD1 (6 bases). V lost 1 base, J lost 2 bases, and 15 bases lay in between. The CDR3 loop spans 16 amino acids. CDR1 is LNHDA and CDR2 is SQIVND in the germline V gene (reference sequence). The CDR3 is CASSIVFGQSAYEQYF. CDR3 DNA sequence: TGTGCCAGTAGTATAGTATTTGGACAGTCGGCCTACGAGCAGTACTTC.

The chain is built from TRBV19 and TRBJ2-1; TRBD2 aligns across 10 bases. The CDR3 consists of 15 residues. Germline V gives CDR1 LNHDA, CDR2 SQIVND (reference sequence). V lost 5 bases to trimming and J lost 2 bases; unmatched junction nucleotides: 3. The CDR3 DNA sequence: TGTGCCAGTAGTCGACTAGCGGGTGCCTACAATGAGCAGTTCTTC. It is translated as CASSRLAGAYNEQFF.

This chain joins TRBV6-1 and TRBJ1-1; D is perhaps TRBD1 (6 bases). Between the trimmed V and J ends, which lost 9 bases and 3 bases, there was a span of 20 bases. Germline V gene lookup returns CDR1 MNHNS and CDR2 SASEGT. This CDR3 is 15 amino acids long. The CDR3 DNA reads TGTGCCAGTTGCGAACCGGGACACCCTGACACTGAAGCTTTCTTT. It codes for CASCEPGHPDTEAFF.

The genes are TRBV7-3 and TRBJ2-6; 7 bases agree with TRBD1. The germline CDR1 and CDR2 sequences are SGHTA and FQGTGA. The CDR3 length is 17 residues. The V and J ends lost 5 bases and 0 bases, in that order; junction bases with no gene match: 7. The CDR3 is CASSRGTAISGANVLTF. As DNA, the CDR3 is TGTGCCAGCAGCAGAGGGACAGCAATCTCTGGGGCCAACGTCCTGACTTTC.

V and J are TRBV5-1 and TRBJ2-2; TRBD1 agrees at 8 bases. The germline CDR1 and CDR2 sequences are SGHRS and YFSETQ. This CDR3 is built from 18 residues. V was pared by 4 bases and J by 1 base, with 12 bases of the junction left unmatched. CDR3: CASSQPLQGEKNTGELFF. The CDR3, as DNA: TGCGCCAGCAGCCAGCCACTACAGGGGGAAAAGAACACCGGGGAGCTGTTTTTT.

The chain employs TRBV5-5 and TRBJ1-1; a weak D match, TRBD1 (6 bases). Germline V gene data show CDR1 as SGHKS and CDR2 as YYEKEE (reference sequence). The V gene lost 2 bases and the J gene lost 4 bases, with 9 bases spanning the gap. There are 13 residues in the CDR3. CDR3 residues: CASSFRTVTEAFF. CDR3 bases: TGTGCCAGCAGCTTCCGGACAGTCACTGAAGCTTTCTTT.

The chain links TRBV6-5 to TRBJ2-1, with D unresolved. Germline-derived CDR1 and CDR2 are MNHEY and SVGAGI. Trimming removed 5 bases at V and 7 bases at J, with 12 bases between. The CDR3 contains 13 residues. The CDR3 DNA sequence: TGTGCCAGCAGTCCTGTGACTGGTAATGAGCAGTTCTTC. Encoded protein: CASSPVTGNEQFF.

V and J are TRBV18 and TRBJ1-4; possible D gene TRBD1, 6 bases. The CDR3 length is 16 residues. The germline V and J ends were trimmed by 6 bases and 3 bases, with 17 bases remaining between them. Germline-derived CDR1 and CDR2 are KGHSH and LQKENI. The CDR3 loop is CASSPGSGVPNEKLFF. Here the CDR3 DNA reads TGTGCCAGCTCCCCCGGATCAGGGGTGCCTAATGAAAAACTGTTTTTT. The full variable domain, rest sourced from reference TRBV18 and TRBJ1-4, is NAGVMQNPRHLVRRRGQEARLRCSPMKGHSHVYWYRQLPEEGLKFMVYLQKENIIDESGMPKERFSAEFPKEGPSILRIQQVVRGDSAAYFCASSPGSGVPNEKLFFGSGTQLSVL.